Listed below are T cell receptor beta chains from one sample, sequenced in a study of T cell responses to AZD1222 COVID-19 vaccine. Produced via immunoSEQ multiplex PCR; TCRdb's table is partial and in-frame only. The sample shows fewer than 200,000 clones, 85% to 90% of them seen only once. The sample consisted of peripheral blood, taken 28 days after the second AZD1222 dose. Every receptor here comes from an adult who received the AZD1222 COVID-19 vaccine. The CDR3 runs from the conserved cysteine through the conserved F or W. The D gene is left open where the match is weak. Expanded clones are given a class, and other clones once, few, many or no size at all.

TRBD1,.,TRBV30,TRBJ2-7,TGTGCCTGGAGTGTGAACAGGGGTTACGAGCAGTACTTC,CAWSVNRGYEQYF
.,.,TRBV18,TRBJ2-3,.,CASSQLAGVLSVPDTQYF
.,.,TRBV19,TRBJ1-2,TGTGCCAGTAGTCCCCCGCGATTCTTGGGGGGCTACACCTTC,CASSPPRFLGGYTF
.,once,TRBV15,TRBJ1-1,TGTGCCACCCGGAGCGGGGTGAGGAACACTGAAGCTTTCTTT,CATRSGVRNTEAFF
TRBD1,.,TRBV5-8,TRBJ2-7,TGTGCCTCCAGAGACAGGGGACGGTACGAGCAGTACTTC,CASRDRGRYEQYF
TRBD2,.,TRBV5-1,TRBJ2-7,TGCGCCAGCAGCCCCGGGACTAGCGGGACCTACGAGCAGTACTTC,CASSPGTSGTYEQYF
.,.,TRBV6-5,TRBJ2-7,TGTGCCAGCAGGGGGAGCAGGGACCACGAGCAGTACTTC,CASRGSRDHEQYF
TRBD2,.,TRBV7-9,TRBJ2-5,TGTGCCAGCAGCTCCGAACCCTCTAGCGGGGAGTGGGAAGAGACCCAGTACTTC,CASSSEPSSGEWEETQYF
.,.,TRBV9,TRBJ2-1,TGTGCCAGCAGCCCCTCACGGCCCTACAATGAGCAGTTCTTC,CASSPSRPYNEQFF
TRBD1,.,TRBV5-1,TRBJ2-5,TGCGCCAGCAGCGCGGGACAGGGTGTCGAGACCCAGTACTTC,CASSAGQGVETQYF
TRBD2,.,TRBV7-9,TRBJ2-1,TGTGCCAGCAGCCCTGGGACTAGCTTCTCCTACAATGAGCAGTTCTTC,CASSPGTSFSYNEQFF
TRBD1,.,TRBV4-1,TRBJ1-1,TGCGCCAGCAGCCAAAACCGGGCAGGGGGCACTGAAGCTTTCTTT,CASSQNRAGGTEAFF
TRBD1,.,TRBV3-1/TRBV3-2,TRBJ1-6,TGTGCCAGCAGCCAAGAATTAGGGACAGGTGAATCTCCCCTCCACTTT,CASSQELGTGESPLHF
.,.,TRBV7-3,TRBJ1-6,TGTGCCAGCAGCCGCCTGGGGGGCGATAATTCACCCCTCCACTTT,CASSRLGGDNSPLHF
.,.,TRBV2,TRBJ2-3,TGTGCCAGCAGCGTACGCCAGGAAGATACGCAGTATTTT,CASSVRQEDTQYF
TRBD1,.,TRBV6-5,TRBJ1-6,TGTGCCAGGACAGGGCTCGTGTTGAATTCACCCCTCCACTTT,CARTGLVLNSPLHF
.,.,TRBV6-5,TRBJ2-3,TGTGCCAGCAGCCTACTAGCCTCTAGCACAGATACGCAGTATTTT,CASSLLASSTDTQYF
.,.,TRBV3-1/TRBV3-2,TRBJ1-5,TGTGCCAGCAGCCAAGATGTGGGGGGGTGGCAGCCCCAGCATTTT,CASSQDVGGWQPQHF
TRBD2,.,TRBV6-4,TRBJ2-3,TGTGCCAGCAGTCCACTAGCGGGGGGGCCGAATACGCAGTATTTT,CASSPLAGGPNTQYF
.,once,TRBV6-5,TRBJ2-1,TGTGCCAGCAGCCTCAGTTACAATGAGCAGTTCTTC,CASSLSYNEQFF
TRBD1,.,TRBV5-1,TRBJ1-6,TGCGCCAGCAGCTTGGACAGGGGACCCTATAATTCACCCCTCCACTTT,CASSLDRGPYNSPLHF
TRBD2,once,TRBV3-1/TRBV3-2,TRBJ2-1,TGTGCCAGCAGCCAAGAAATAGCGGGGGTCTACAATGAGCAGTTCTTC,CASSQEIAGVYNEQFF
TRBD1,once,TRBV20-1,TRBJ1-5,TGCAGTGCTAGTCTGGGGGACAGTTATAGCAATCAGCCCCAGCATTTT,CSASLGDSYSNQPQHF
.,.,TRBV5-3,TRBJ1-1,TGTGCCAGAAGCGAAGTGAACACTGAAGCTTTCTTT,CARSEVNTEAFF
TRBD1,.,TRBV6-5,TRBJ2-3,TGTGCCACCCGGGACAGGGGCACAGATACGCAGTATTTT,CATRDRGTDTQYF
.,.,TRBV9,TRBJ2-7,TGTGCCAGCAGCGCTGGGGTAGGGGCCCCCTACGAGCAGTACTTC,CASSAGVGAPYEQYF
.,.,TRBV6-5,TRBJ2-1,TGTGCCAGCTCTAACAGGTATGAGCAGTTCTTC,CASSNRYEQFF
.,.,TRBV5-1,TRBJ1-1,TGCGCCAGCAGCTTGGACGGTTCCACTGAAGCTTTCTTT,CASSLDGSTEAFF
.,.,TRBV15,TRBJ1-2,TGTGCCACCAGCAGAGATAAAGGCCATGGCTACACCTTC,CATSRDKGHGYTF
TRBD2,.,TRBV7-9,TRBJ2-5,TGTGCCAGCAGCCCATCGGGGGGGGAGACCCAGTACTTC,CASSPSGGETQYF
.,.,TRBV30,TRBJ1-1,TGTGCCTGGAGTAATTATGGGAACACTGAAGCTTTCTTT,CAWSNYGNTEAFF
.,.,TRBV5-1,TRBJ1-1,TGCGCCAGCAGCTTGTCGGCAGGCGAAAACACTGAAGCTTTCTTT,CASSLSAGENTEAFF
.,.,TRBV14,TRBJ2-1,TGTGCCAGCAGCCCCACTAAGGGGGGGGCGGACAGCTCCTACAATGAGCAGTTCTTC,CASSPTKGGADSSYNEQFF
.,.,TRBV11-3,TRBJ2-2,TGTGCCAGCAGCTTAGACAGGGAGGACACCGGGGAGCTGTTTTTT,CASSLDREDTGELFF
.,.,TRBV19,TRBJ1-1,TGTGCCAGTAGTACCACAGGGAACACTGAAGCTTTCTTT,CASSTTGNTEAFF
TRBD1,.,TRBV3-1/TRBV3-2,TRBJ2-2,TGTGCCAGCAGCCTAACCGGGACAGGGGTCGGGGAGCTGTTTTTT,CASSLTGTGVGELFF
TRBD1,.,TRBV11-2,TRBJ1-5,TGTGCCAGCAGCGCAGGGACAGGGGTCAATCAGCCCCAGCATTTT,CASSAGTGVNQPQHF
TRBD1,.,TRBV9,TRBJ1-1,TGTGCCAGCAGCCCCGACAGGGGGCTTGGCACTGAAGCTTTCTTT,CASSPDRGLGTEAFF
.,.,TRBV11-3,TRBJ1-1,TGTGCCAGCAGCTTCCGGCAGTCCACTGAAGCTTTCTTT,CASSFRQSTEAFF
.,once,TRBV5-1,TRBJ1-1,TGCGCCAGCAGCTTGGCCGAGATGAACACTGAAGCTTTCTTT,CASSLAEMNTEAFF
TRBD1,once,TRBV18,TRBJ1-4,TGTGCCAGCTCACCGGACAGGGCAACTAATGAAAAACTGTTTTTT,CASSPDRATNEKLFF
.,once,TRBV2,TRBJ1-1,TGTGCCAGCAGTGAAAATGTCTTGACAGAAGCTTTCTTT,CASSENVLTEAFF
.,.,TRBV6-1,TRBJ1-5,TGTGCCAGCAGTGAAGGAACCGGGAATCAGCCCCAGCATTTT,CASSEGTGNQPQHF
.,.,TRBV19,TRBJ1-1,TGTGCCAGTATGGGCGCAAGGAACACTGAAGCTTTCTTT,CASMGARNTEAFF
.,.,TRBV19,TRBJ2-1,TGTGCCAGTAGTACAAGGGGGGAACTCGGGTCGGGGAATGAGCAGTTCTTC,CASSTRGELGSGNEQFF
TRBD1,.,TRBV7-2,TRBJ1-2,TGTGCCAGCAGCCGTGACCCAACCGGGACAGGGGACTACACCTTC,CASSRDPTGTGDYTF
.,.,TRBV2,TRBJ1-6,TGTGCCAGCAGCCCAGGGCGGGATTCACCCCTCCACTTT,CASSPGRDSPLHF
.,.,TRBV3-1/TRBV3-2,TRBJ2-7,TGTGCCAGCAGCCATGGGTTTAACTACGAGCAGTACTTC,CASSHGFNYEQYF
.,.,TRBV6-5,TRBJ1-5,TGTGCCAGCACCTCATCCCAGCATCAGCCCCAGCATTTT,CASTSSQHQPQHF
.,few,TRBV4-3,TRBJ1-1,TGCGCCAGCAGCCAAGATCTGGTTGTGAGGGGGGGCACTGAAGCTTTCTTT,CASSQDLVVRGGTEAFF
TRBD1,.,TRBV19,TRBJ1-2,TGTGCCAGTACCGACAGGGCGAACTATGGCTACACCTTC,CASTDRANYGYTF
.,.,TRBV5-8,TRBJ2-7,TGTGCCAGCAGCTTGGGAGTGAACTACTACGAGCAGTACTTC,CASSLGVNYYEQYF
.,.,TRBV6-5,TRBJ2-7,TGTGCCAGCAGCCCGACTGGGGGAGTCTACGAGCAGTACTTC,CASSPTGGVYEQYF
.,few,TRBV5-1,TRBJ1-1,TGCGCCAGCAGAAGCTTGCAGGGGAACGCTTTCTTT,CASRSLQGNAFF
TRBD1,once,TRBV7-9,TRBJ2-7,TGTGCCAGCAGTACAGGGGACTACGAGCAGTACTTC,CASSTGDYEQYF
.,.,TRBV7-9,TRBJ1-1,TGTGCCAGCAGCTTATCGCGGAACATGAACACTGAAGCTTTCTTT,CASSLSRNMNTEAFF
.,.,TRBV13,TRBJ1-2,TGTGCCAGCAGCTTAGGCCGTGGGGGCAACTATGGCTACACCTTC,CASSLGRGGNYGYTF